These 22 T cell receptor beta chains were sequenced from one sample in a study of T cells in Graves' hyperthyroidism and ophthalmopathy. What was amplified from RNA transcripts were TCR beta CDR3 regions. In the first-round RT-PCR of the TCR CDR3, the HTBI primer set was used. TCRdb used MiXCR to reprocess the multiplex PCR reads, holding one entry per CDR3 protein. The sample has almost 600,000 distinct CDR3 sequences; more than 45% are singletons. The sequenced sample was peripheral blood or thyroid tissue (not recorded which). The source of these receptors is a woman aged 18-30 years with Graves' hyperthyroidism.

This clonotype was recorded many times. The rearrangement joins TRBV9 to TRBJ2-5, with TRBD2 matching 12 bases. After removal of 3 bases from V and 3 bases from J, the junction contained 3 bases not matched to a gene. In germline, CDR1 is SGDLS, CDR2 YYNGEE. This CDR3 spans 15 amino acids. CDR3 DNA: TGTGCCAGCAGCGCCAGACTAGCGGGAGAAGAGACCCAGTACTTC. This translates into CASSARLAGEETQYF.

The chain combines TRBV19 with TRBJ1-5, with 8 bases that match TRBD1. Germline CDR1 and CDR2: LNHDA and SQIVND (reference sequence). The CDR3 totals 15 residues. V lost 6 bases to trimming and J lost 5 bases; unmatched junction nucleotides: 9. This CDR3 is CASSRQGWADQPQHF. CDR3 coding DNA: TGTGCCAGTAGCAGACAGGGGTGGGCTGATCAGCCCCAGCATTTT.

The count of this clonotype is one. A much larger clonotype is one base distant, so this may be a read error. V and J are TRBV5-4 and TRBJ1-2; a weak D match, TRBD1 (5 bases). The CDR3 loop spans 15 amino acids. Looked up from germline, CDR1 is SGHNT and CDR2 is YYREEE (reference sequence). The CDR3 spells CAGSLWGRVGYGYTF. CDR3 coding DNA: TGTGCCGGCAGCTTGTGGGGCAGGGTAGGTTATGGCTACACCTTC.

This clonotype came up many times. The chain carries TRBV6-1 and TRBJ1-2; 8 nucleotides align to TRBD1. Trimming at V came to 3 bases and at J to 4 bases, leaving 7 bases not matched to a gene. Germline V gene data show CDR1 as MNHNS and CDR2 as SASEGT. CDR3 length equals 15 residues. The CDR3 DNA sequence: TGTGCCAGCAGTGAGAGACAGGGGCTCTTCTATGGCTACACCTTC. Protein product: CASSERQGLFYGYTF.

This clonotype has at least ten counts. The V gene is TRBV2, the J gene TRBJ1-6, with D possibly being TRBD1 (5 bases). Germline values: CDR1 SNHLY, CDR2 FYNNEI. The CDR3 has 14 residues. V was cut by 6 bases and J by 10 bases, with 16 bases left in between. The CDR3 is CASRGGVGQSPLHF. The CDR3 coding sequence is TGTGCCAGCAGAGGAGGGGTCGGCCAATCACCCCTCCACTTT. The full variable domain, its missing parts supplied by reference TRBV2 and TRBJ1-6, is EPEVTQTPSHQVTQMGQEVILRCVPISNHLYFYWYRQILGQKVEFLVSFYNNEISEKSEIFDDQFSVERPDGSNFTLKIRSTKLEDSAMYFCASRGGVGQSPLHFGNGTRLTVT.

This clonotype was counted only a few times. This chain connects TRBV29-1 to TRBJ2-4; tentatively, D is TRBD2 (5 bases). CDR1 is SQVTM, CDR2 ANQGSEA, per germline. V was pared by 4 bases and J by 6 bases, with 13 bases between. The CDR3 has 13 amino acids. CDR3 protein: CSVVSGIRNIQYF. The CDR3 DNA reads TGCAGCGTTGTTTCGGGGATACGAAACATTCAGTACTTC.

V is TRBV11-2 and J is TRBJ1-2; the match to TRBD1 covers 7 bases. Germline loops: CDR1 SGHAT, CDR2 FQNNGV. CDR3 size: 14 residues. V was clipped by 2 bases and J by 6 bases; unmatched bases: 6. In DNA, the CDR3 is TGTGCCAGCAGCTTAAATCTAGGGGGCGATGGCTACACCTTC. Encoded protein: CASSLNLGGDGYTF.

The chain links TRBV6-5 to TRBJ2-5; tentative D call: TRBD2 (5 bases). CDR3 length equals 17 residues. Trimming pared 4 bases from V and 1 base from J, leaving 19 bases between. The germline CDR1 and CDR2 sequences are MNHEY and SVGAGI. The CDR3 spells CASSLIGGLRIQETQYF. CDR3 DNA: TGTGCCAGCAGTTTAATTGGAGGCTTAAGAATCCAAGAGACCCAGTACTTC.

In its sample, this clonotype was seen many times. The V gene is TRBV4-1, the J gene TRBJ1-1; D is ambiguous. The V end lost 1 base, the J end lost 4 bases, and 13 bases lay between the germline ends. Per germline, CDR1 MGHRA and CDR2 YSYEKL. The CDR3 has 15 residues. The CDR3 DNA reads TGCGCCAGCAGCCAAGTTCCCATCCCGTTCACTGAAGCTTTCTTT. Translating gives CASSQVPIPFTEAFF.

The V call is TRBV12-3 or TRBV12-4, the J call TRBJ2-1; 8 bases are a match to TRBD2. There are 15 residues in the CDR3. Trimming removed 6 bases from V and 7 bases from J; junction bases left unmatched: 11. The CDR3 region is CASSLGREASNEQFF. In DNA, the CDR3 is TGTGCCAGCAGCCTAGGGCGGGAGGCTTCAAATGAGCAGTTCTTC.

This chain joins TRBV5-6 and TRBJ1-3, with TRBD1 matching over 8 bases. CDR1 and CDR2 from the germline V gene are SGHDT and YYEEEE. CDR3 length: 15 amino acids. J lost 4 bases, V lost 2 bases, and 5 bases had no gene match. In DNA form, the CDR3 reads TGTGCCAGCAGCTTCAGACAGGGGAGCGGAAACACCATATATTTT. As protein: CASSFRQGSGNTIYF. The whole variable domain, remainder taken from reference TRBV5-6 and TRBJ1-3, is DAGVTQSPTHLIKTRGQQVTLRCSPKSGHDTVSWYQQALGQGPQFIFQYYEEEERQRGNFPDRFSGHQFPNYSSELNVNALLLGDSALYLCASSFRQGSGNTIYFGEGSWLTVV.

This clonotype was observed many times. The rearrangement uses TRBV2 and TRBJ1-2; 7 positions agree with TRBD1. J gave up 7 bases and V 6 bases, and 20 bases lay outside the gene matches. The CDR3 runs to 17 residues. Germline CDR1 and CDR2: SNHLY and FYNNEI. In nucleotides, the CDR3 is TGTGCCAGCAGCCTTCCCTCCAAGGGGGCGCTTGTTGCTGGCTACACCTTC. Amino acid sequence: CASSLPSKGALVAGYTF.

The chain carries TRBV29-1 and TRBJ2-5, with TRBD1 matching 7 bases. The CDR3 contains 16 residues. Trimming took 0 bases from V and 5 from J; bases not matched to a gene: 12. CDR1 is SQVTM and CDR2 is ANQGSEA in the germline V gene. The CDR3 loop reads CSVEDLRRGQRETQYF. CDR3 DNA: TGCAGCGTTGAAGATCTTCGACGGGGACAGAGGGAGACCCAGTACTTC.

Remarks on this clonotype: A much larger clone sits a single nucleotide away, making a read error possible. The rearrangement links TRBV19 to TRBJ2-2, with no clear D. V was shortened by 10 bases and J by 4 bases, with 10 bases between the two germline ends. Germline assignment: CDR1 LNHDA and CDR2 SQIVND (reference sequence). The CDR3 covers 12 residues. CDR3 sequence: CAIYSSTGELFF. The CDR3 coding sequence is TGTGCCATTTATTCGAGCACCGGGGAGCTGTTTTTT.

In this sample, this clonotype turned up many times. The chain links TRBV4-1 to TRBJ1-6, with D tentatively TRBD1 (6 bases). V was trimmed by 0 bases and J by 10 bases, leaving 16 bases between them. CDR3 size: 16 residues. Germline CDR1 and CDR2: MGHRA and YSYEKL. The DNA for the CDR3 is TGCGCCAGCAGCCAAGAAAGATTACAGGGAGGGTCACCCCTCCACTTT. Protein product: CASSQERLQGGSPLHF.

The V call is TRBV30, the J call TRBJ1-3; a possible D gene is TRBD1 (6 bases). CDR1 GTSNPN and CDR2 SVGIG come from the germline V gene (reference sequence). The CDR3 totals 14 residues. V shed 2 bases and J shed 4 bases, with 12 bases lying between them. The CDR3 DNA reads as TGTGCCTGGAGTCTAGGGGGAGCAGGAAACACCATATATTTT. Protein: CAWSLGGAGNTIYF.

The J gene is TRBJ1-2, the V gene TRBV7-9; a weak D match, TRBD1 (5 bases). The V gene lost 5 bases and the J gene lost 1 base, with 14 bases spanning the gap. Germline V gene lookup returns CDR1 SEHNR and CDR2 FQNEAQ (reference sequence). The CDR3 has 15 residues. CDR3 nucleotide sequence: TGTGCCAGCAGCACCCGGGTGGGGGGTAACTATGGCTACACCTTC. It specifies CASSTRVGGNYGYTF. Looking up the rest from reference TRBV7-9 and TRBJ1-2 gives the full variable domain: DTGVSQNPRHKITKRGQNVTFRCDPISEHNRLYWYRQTLGQGPEFLTYFQNEAQLEKSRLLSDRFSAERPKGSFSTLEIQRTEQGDSAMYLCASSTRVGGNYGYTFGSGTRLTVV.

The chain couples TRBV25-1 to TRBJ2-7; TRBD2 matches 8 bases. V lost 4 bases and J lost 4; bases outside the gene matches: 18. CDR3 size: 18 residues. Germline V gene data show CDR1 as MGHDK and CDR2 as SYGVNS. CDR3 protein: CASSAREASGPEGYEQYF. In nucleotides, the CDR3 is TGTGCCAGCAGTGCTAGAGAGGCTAGCGGGCCTGAGGGGTACGAGCAGTACTTC.

This chain joins TRBV20-1 and TRBJ1-5; unclear D gene. The CDR3 covers 13 residues. With 3 bases removed from V and 9 bases from J, the gap between germline ends came to 15 bases. Germline CDR1 reads DFQATT; CDR2 reads SNEGSKA (reference sequence). CDR3: CSASEALGSPQHF. CDR3 in DNA: TGCAGTGCTAGCGAGGCCCTCGGCTCGCCCCAGCATTTT.

The chain joins TRBV20-1 to TRBJ2-3, with TRBD1 matching over 7 bases. Germline CDR1 DFQATT, CDR2 SNEGSKA (reference sequence). J lost 7 bases, V lost 1 base, and 5 bases had no gene match. The CDR3 loop spans 13 amino acids. CDR3: CSARVGRGNTQYF. The DNA of the CDR3 is TGCAGTGCTAGAGTGGGCAGGGGGAATACGCAGTATTTT.

The chain carries TRBV25-1 and TRBJ2-7; 11 nucleotides match TRBD2. The CDR3 runs 14 residues. CDR1 and CDR2 from the germline V gene are MGHDK and SYGVNS. The V gene end was trimmed by 3 bases and the J gene end by 9 bases; junction bases not matched to a gene: 7. The CDR3 spells CASSDGRLAGGQYF. DNA of the CDR3: TGTGCCAGCAGTGACGGGAGGCTAGCGGGAGGGCAGTACTTC.

To note about this clonotype: This could be a read error, since a much larger clone is one nucleotide away. This rearrangement joins TRBV2 to TRBJ2-7, with D maybe TRBD2 (5 bases). Germline lookup yields CDR1 SNHLY and CDR2 FYNNEI. This CDR3 contains 14 residues. The DNA for the CDR3 is TGTGCCAGCAGCTCTCTGGGAGCCTCCCACGAGCAGTACTTC. Its translation: CASSSLGASHEQYF.